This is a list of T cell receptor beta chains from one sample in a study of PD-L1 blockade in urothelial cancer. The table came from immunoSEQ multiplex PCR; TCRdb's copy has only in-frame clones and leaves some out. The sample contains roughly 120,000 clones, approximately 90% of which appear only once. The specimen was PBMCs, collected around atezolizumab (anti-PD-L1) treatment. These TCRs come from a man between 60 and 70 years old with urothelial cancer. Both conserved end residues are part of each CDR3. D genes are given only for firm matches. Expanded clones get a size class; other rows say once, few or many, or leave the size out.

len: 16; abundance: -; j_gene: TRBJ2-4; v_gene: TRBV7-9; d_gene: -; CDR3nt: TGTGCCAGCAGCTCACCAGGGGGGCGGGCCAAAAACATTCAGTACTTC; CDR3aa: CASSSPGGRAKNIQYF
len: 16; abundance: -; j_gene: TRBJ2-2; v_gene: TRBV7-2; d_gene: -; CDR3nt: TGTGCCAGCAGCTTAGCGCAGACTTCCCACACCGGGGAGCTGTTTTTT; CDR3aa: CASSLAQTSHTGELFF
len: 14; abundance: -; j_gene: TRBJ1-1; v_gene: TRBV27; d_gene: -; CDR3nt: TGTGCCAGCAGTGCACAGAAGATGAACACTGAAGCTTTCTTT; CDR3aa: CASSAQKMNTEAFF
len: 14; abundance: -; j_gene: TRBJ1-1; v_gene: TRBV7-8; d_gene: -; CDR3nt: TGTGCCAGCAGCTTAGTATCCGGGAACACTGAAGCTTTCTTT; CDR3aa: CASSLVSGNTEAFF
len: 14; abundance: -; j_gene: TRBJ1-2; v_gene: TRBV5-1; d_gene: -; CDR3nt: TGCGCCAGCAGCTTGCAGTCAGTCGGGTACGGCTACACCTTC; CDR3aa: CASSLQSVGYGYTF
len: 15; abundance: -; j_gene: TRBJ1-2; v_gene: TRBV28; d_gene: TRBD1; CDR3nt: TGTGCCAGCAGTCGAACGGGACAGGGGGATTATGGCTACACCTTC; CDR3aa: CASSRTGQGDYGYTF
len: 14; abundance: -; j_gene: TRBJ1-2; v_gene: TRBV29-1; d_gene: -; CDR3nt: TGCAGCGTTGAAGATCAAGAGACGGGTTATGGCTACACCTTC; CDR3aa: CSVEDQETGYGYTF
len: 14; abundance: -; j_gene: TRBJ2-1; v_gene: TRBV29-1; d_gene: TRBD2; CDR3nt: TGCAGCGTTGATTTAGCGGGGGGGCCCAATGAGCAGTTCTTC; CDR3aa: CSVDLAGGPNEQFF
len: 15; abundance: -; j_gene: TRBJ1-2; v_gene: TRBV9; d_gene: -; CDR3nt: TGTGCCAGCAGCCTTGGTGACATTACCAGCTATGGCTACACCTTC; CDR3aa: CASSLGDITSYGYTF
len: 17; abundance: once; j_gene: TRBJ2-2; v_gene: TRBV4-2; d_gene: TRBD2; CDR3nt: TGTGCCAGCAGCCAAGTGGGGTTATGGAGCGGGAGTGGGGAGCTGTTTTTT; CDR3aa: CASSQVGLWSGSGELFF
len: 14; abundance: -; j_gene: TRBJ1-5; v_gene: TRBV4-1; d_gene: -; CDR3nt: TGCGCCAGCAGCCAGGGGCAGGGTGGTCAGCCCCAGCATTTT; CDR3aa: CASSQGQGGQPQHF
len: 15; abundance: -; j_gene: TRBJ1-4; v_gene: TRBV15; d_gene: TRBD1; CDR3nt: TGTGCCACCAGCAGACAGGGGGCTCCTAATGAAAAACTGTTTTTT; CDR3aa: CATSRQGAPNEKLFF
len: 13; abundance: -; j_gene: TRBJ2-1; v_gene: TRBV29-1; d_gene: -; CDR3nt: TGCAGCGTTGAAGGCGCCTCCTACAATGAGCAGTTCTTC; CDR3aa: CSVEGASYNEQFF
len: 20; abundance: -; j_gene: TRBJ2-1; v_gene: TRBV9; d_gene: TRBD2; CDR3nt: TGTGCCAGCAGCGTATTAGGACTAGGTAGCGGGGCCCTCTCCTACAATGAGCAGTTCTTC; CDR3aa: CASSVLGLGSGALSYNEQFF
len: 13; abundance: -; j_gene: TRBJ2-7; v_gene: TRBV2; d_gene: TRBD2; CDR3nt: TGTGCCAGCAAACTAGCGGGGACCTACGAGCAGTACTTC; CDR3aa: CASKLAGTYEQYF
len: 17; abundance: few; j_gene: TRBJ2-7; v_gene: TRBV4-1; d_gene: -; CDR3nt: TGCGCCAGCAGCCAAGATATGGGCAGGGGAGGGTCCTACGAGCAGTACTTC; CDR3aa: CASSQDMGRGGSYEQYF
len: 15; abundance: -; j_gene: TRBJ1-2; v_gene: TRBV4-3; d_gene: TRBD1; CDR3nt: TGCGCCAGCAGCCAAGATCAGGGGGCAGTCTATGGCTACACCTTC; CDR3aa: CASSQDQGAVYGYTF
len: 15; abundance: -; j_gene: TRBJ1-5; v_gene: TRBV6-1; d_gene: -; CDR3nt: TGTGCCAGCAGTGTACAGGTCAGCAGCAATCAGCCCCAGCATTTT; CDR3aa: CASSVQVSSNQPQHF
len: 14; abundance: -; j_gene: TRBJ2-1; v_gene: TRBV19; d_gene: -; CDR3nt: TGTGCCAGTAGTAAAACAGGGACGGGCAATGAGCAGTTCTTC; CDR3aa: CASSKTGTGNEQFF
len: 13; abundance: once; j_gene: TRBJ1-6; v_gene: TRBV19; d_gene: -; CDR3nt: TGTGCCAGTAAGCAGGTTGTGAATTCACCCCTCCACTTT; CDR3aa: CASKQVVNSPLHF
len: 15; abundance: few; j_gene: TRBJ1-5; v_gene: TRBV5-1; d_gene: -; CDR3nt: TGCGCCAGCAGCTTGGGGGGAGGGAGCAATCAGCCCCAGCATTTT; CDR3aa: CASSLGGGSNQPQHF
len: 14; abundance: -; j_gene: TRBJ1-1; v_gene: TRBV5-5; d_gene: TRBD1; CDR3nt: TGTGCCAGCAGCTTGTACAGGGGTCAAGGTGAAGCTTTCTTT; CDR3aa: CASSLYRGQGEAFF
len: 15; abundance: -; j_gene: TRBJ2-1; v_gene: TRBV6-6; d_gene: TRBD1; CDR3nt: TGTGCCAGCAGTTTCACTACAGGGGACGGGAATGAGCAGTTCTTC; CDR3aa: CASSFTTGDGNEQFF
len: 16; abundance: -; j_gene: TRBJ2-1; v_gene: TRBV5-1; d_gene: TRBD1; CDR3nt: TGCGCCAGCAGCTCGGACAGGATCCACTCCTACAATGAGCAGTTCTTC; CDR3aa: CASSSDRIHSYNEQFF
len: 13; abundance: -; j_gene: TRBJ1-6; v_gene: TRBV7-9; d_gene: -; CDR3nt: TGTGCCAGCAGCTTAGATCTCGAGGGACCCCTCCACTTT; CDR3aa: CASSLDLEGPLHF
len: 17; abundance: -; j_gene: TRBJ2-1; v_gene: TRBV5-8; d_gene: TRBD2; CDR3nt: TGTGCCAGCAGCTTGGCGGTAGCGGGAATAATGAACAATGAGCAGTTCTTC; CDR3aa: CASSLAVAGIMNNEQFF
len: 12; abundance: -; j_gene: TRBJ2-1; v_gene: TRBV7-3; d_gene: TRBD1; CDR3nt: TGTGCCAGCAGCCAGGACAGGGGGAAGCAGTTCTTC; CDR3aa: CASSQDRGKQFF
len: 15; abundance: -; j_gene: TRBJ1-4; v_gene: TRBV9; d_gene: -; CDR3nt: TGTGCCAGCAGTCCCAACCCAGGGGCCGACGAAAAACTGTTTTTT; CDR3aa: CASSPNPGADEKLFF
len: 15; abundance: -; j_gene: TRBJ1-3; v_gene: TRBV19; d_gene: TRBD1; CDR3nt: TGTGCCAGTAGTGGAGGGGGCAGCTCTGGAAACACCATATATTTT; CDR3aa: CASSGGGSSGNTIYF
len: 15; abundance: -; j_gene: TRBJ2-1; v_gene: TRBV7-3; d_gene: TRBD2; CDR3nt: TGTGCCAGCAGCCCAAGGGCTAGCGGGCGCAATGAGCAGTTCTTC; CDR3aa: CASSPRASGRNEQFF
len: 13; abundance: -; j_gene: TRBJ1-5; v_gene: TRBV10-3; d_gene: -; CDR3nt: TGTGCCATCAGAGAGGACAGAGATCAGCCCCAGCATTTT; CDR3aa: CAIREDRDQPQHF
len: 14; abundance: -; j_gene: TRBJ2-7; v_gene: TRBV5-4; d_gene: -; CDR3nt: TGTGCCAGCAGCTTGGTCGAAGGGGGCTACGAGCAGTACTTC; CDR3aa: CASSLVEGGYEQYF
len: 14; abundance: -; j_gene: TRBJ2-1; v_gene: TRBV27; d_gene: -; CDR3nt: TGTGCCAGCAGTCCCAGGGGAACCTACAATGAGCAGTTCTTC; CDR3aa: CASSPRGTYNEQFF
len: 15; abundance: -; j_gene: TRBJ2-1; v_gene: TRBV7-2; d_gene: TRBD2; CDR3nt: TGTGCCAGCAGCTCTAGCGGGAGGCCGTACGATGAGCAGTTCTTC; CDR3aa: CASSSSGRPYDEQFF
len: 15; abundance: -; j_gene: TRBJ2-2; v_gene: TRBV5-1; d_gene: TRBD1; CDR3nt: TGCGCCAGCAGCCTAGGACAGGGGGACACCGGGGAGCTGTTTTTT; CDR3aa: CASSLGQGDTGELFF
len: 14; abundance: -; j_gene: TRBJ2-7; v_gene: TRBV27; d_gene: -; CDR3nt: TGTGCCAGCAGTTTATCCCAGGGGATCGGGGAGCAGTACTTC; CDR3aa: CASSLSQGIGEQYF
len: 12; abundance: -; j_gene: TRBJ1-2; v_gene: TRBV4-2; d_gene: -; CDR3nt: TGTGCCAGCAGCCAAGACCTAGATGGCTACACCTTC; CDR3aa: CASSQDLDGYTF
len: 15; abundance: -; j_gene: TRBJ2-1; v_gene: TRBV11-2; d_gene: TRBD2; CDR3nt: TGTGCCAGCAGCTTAAAACTAGCGGGTATCGAACAGCAGTTCTTC; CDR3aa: CASSLKLAGIEQQFF
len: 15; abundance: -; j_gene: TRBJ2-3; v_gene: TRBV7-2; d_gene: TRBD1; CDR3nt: TGTGCCAGCAGCTTAGGACAGGGGGGGCCAGATACGCAGTATTTT; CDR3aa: CASSLGQGGPDTQYF
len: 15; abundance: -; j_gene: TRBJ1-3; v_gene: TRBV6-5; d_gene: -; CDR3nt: TGTGCCAGCAGTTACAGGGAGCCCTCTGGAAACACCATATATTTT; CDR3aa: CASSYREPSGNTIYF
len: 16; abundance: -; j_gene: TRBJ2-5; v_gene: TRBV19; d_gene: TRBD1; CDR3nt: TGTGCCAGTAGTATAGTCGGAAGGGGGCCGAACCCGACCCAGTACTTC; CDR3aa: CASSIVGRGPNPTQYF
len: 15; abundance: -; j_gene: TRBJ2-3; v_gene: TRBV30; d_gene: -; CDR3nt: TGTGCCTGGAGTCCCGGACTTTCTAGCACAGATACGCAGTATTTT; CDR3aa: CAWSPGLSSTDTQYF
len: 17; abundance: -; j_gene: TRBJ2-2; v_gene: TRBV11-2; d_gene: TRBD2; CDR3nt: TGTGCCAGCAGCCCCTCCCAGGGACTAGCGAACACCGGGGAGCTGTTTTTT; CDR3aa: CASSPSQGLANTGELFF
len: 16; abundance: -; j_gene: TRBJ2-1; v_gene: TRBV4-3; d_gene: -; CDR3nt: TGCGCCAGCAGCCAAGATCTCGCGGGGTGGTCCAATGAGCAGTTCTTC; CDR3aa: CASSQDLAGWSNEQFF